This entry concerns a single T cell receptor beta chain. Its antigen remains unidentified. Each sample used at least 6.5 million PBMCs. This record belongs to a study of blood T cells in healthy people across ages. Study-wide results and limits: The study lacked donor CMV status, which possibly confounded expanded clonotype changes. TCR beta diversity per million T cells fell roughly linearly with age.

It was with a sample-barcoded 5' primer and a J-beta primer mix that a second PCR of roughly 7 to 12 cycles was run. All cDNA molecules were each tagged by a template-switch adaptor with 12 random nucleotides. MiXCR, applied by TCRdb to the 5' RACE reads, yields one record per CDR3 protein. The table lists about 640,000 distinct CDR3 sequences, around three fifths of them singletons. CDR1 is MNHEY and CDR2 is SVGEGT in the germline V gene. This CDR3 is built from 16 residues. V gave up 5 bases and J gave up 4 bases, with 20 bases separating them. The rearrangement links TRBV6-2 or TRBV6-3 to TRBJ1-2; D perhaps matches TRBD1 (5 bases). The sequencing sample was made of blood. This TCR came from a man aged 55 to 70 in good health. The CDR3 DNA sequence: TGTGCCAGCAGTACCGCAGACAGTGTTCCCCTCTATGGCTACACCTTC. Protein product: CASSTADSVPLYGYTF.